Below, one T cell receptor (beta chain) is given with its context. V lost 6 bases, J lost 14 bases, and 25 bases lay in between. There are 15 residues in the CDR3. CDR1 is MNHEY and CDR2 is SVGAGI in the germline V gene. The assay was immunoSEQ multiplex PCR, and TCRdb's table has in-frame clones only and misses some. The repertoire includes about 70,000 clones, 70% to 90% of them detected once, and approximately 8% sits in the top ten. This specimen comes from a study of OX40 agonist ivuxolimab in advanced cancers. The TCR comes from an adult with an advanced solid tumor such as melanoma, head and neck, liver or kidney cancer. Sample: CD4+ or CD8+ T cells sorted from blood, taken in a trial of the OX40 agonist ivuxolimab. The J gene is TRBJ2-2, the V gene TRBV6-5; D perhaps matches TRBD2 (6 bases). The CDR3 DNA reads as TGTGCCAGCAGGCCTACGAACAAGGCGGGGCTGAAACTGTTTTTT. Translating gives CASRPTNKAGLKLFF.